This record covers a single T cell receptor beta chain. Its specificity is not known. The sample belongs to a study of shared clonotypes between healthy human individuals. For the study at large: Per donor, CD8 memory used one plate, CD8 naive used two, CD4 memory used three and CD4 naive used three.

Profiling relied on immunoSEQ multiplex PCR, and the TCRdb table lists in-frame clones only, not all of them. The sample consists of about 2.3 million clones, more than 85% of them appearing once. Study-level findings and limits: Clonotype sharing among donors likely depends on sequencing depth. Some clonotypes were shared by all four sorted-subset donors, while others were not shared. The non-shared ones had lower generation probabilities than the shared ones.

Trimming shortened V by 4 bases and J by 13 bases, and 17 bases separated the two germline ends. There are 14 residues in the CDR3. The germline gives CDR1 MGHDK, CDR2 SYGVNS. This clonotype was sampled from a man between 18 and 35 years old in good health. Some clones in this sample may be carry-over from other donors' samples. The sample comprised naive CD4+ T cells from PBMCs. This sample's subset: CD45RA+ positively selected. V gene TRBV25-1 combines with J gene TRBJ1-6; no clear D. The CDR3 here is CASSAVNRDTPLHF. The CDR3 DNA reads TGTGCCAGCAGTGCAGTGAATCGAGATACTCCCCTCCACTTT.